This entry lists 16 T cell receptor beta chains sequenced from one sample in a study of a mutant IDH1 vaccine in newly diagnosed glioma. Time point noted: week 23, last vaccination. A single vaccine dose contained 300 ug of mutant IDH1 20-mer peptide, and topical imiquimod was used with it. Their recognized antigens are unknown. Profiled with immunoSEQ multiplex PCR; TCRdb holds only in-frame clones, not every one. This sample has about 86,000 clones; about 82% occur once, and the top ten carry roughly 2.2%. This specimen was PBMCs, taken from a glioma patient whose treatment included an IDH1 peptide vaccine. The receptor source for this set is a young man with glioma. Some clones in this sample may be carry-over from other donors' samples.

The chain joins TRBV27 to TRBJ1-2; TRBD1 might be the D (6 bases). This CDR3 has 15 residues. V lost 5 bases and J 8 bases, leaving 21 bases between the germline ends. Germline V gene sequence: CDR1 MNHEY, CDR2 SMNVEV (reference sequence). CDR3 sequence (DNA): TGTGCCAGCAGTCCTAAGGGGGAAGGTATCGCCGGCTACACCTTC. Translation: CASSPKGEGIAGYTF.

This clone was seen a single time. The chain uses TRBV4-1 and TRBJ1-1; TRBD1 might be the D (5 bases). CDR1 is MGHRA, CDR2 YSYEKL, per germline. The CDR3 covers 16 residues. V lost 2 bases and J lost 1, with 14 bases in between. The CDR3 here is CASSQPLDTKNTEAFF. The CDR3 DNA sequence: TGCGCCAGCAGCCAACCGTTGGACACAAAGAACACTGAAGCTTTCTTT.

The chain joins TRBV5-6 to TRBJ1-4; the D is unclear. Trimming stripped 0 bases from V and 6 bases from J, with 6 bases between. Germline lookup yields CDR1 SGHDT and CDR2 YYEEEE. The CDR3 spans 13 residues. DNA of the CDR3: TGTGCCAGCAGCTTGGCCGCTTATGAAAAACTGTTTTTT. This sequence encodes CASSLAAYEKLFF. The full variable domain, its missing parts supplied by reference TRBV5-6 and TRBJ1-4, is DAGVTQSPTHLIKTRGQQVTLRCSPKSGHDTVSWYQQALGQGPQFIFQYYEEEERQRGNFPDRFSGHQFPNYSSELNVNALLLGDSALYLCASSLAAYEKLFFGSGTQLSVL.

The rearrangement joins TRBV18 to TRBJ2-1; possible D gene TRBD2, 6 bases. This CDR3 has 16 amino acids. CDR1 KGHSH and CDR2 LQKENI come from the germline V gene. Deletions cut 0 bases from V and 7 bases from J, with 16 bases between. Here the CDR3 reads CASSPPGLVGSNEQFF. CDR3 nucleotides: TGTGCCAGCTCACCACCGGGACTCGTGGGGTCTAATGAGCAGTTCTTC.

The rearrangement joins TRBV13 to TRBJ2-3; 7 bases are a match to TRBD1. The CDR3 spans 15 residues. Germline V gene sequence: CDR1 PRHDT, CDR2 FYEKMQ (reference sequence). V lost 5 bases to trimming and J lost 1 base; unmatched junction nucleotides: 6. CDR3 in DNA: TGTGCCAGCAGCCTCCGACAGGGCCGCACAGATACGCAGTATTTT. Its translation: CASSLRQGRTDTQYF. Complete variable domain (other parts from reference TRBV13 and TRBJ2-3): AAGVIQSPRHLIKEKRETATLKCYPIPRHDTVYWYQQGPGQDPQFLISFYEKMQSDKGSIPDRFSAQQFSDYHSELNMSSLELGDSALYFCASSLRQGRTDTQYFGPGTRLTVL.

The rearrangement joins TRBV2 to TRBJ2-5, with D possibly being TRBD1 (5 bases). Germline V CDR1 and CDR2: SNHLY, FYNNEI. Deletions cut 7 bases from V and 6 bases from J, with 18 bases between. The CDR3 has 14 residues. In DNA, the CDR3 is TGTGCCAGCAAGGATGGTCAGGGTCAGCAGACCCAGTACTTC. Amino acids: CASKDGQGQQTQYF.

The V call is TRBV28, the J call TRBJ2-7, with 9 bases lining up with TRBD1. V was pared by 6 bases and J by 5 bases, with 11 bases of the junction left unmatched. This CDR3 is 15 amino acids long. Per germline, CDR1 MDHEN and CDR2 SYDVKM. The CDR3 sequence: CASSTTGQGFHEQYF. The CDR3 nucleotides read TGTGCCAGCAGCACCACGGGACAGGGCTTCCACGAGCAGTACTTC.

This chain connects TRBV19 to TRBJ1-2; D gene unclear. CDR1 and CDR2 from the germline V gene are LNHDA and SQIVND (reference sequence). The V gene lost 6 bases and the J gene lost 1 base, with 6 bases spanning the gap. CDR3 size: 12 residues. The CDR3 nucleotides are TGTGCCAGTAGCGTCCGTAACTATGGCTACACCTTC. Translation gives CASSVRNYGYTF.

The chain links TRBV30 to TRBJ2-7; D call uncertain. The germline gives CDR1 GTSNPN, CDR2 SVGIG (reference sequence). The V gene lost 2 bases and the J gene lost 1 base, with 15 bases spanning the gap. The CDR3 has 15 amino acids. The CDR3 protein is CAWSHLQLGSYEQYF. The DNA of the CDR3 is TGTGCCTGGAGTCACTTACAATTGGGTTCCTACGAGCAGTACTTC. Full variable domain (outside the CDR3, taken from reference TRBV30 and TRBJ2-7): SQTIHQWPATLVQPVGSPLSLECTVEGTSNPNLYWYRQAAGRGLQLLFYSVGIGQISSEVPQNLSASRPQDRQFILSSKKLLLSDSGFYLCAWSHLQLGSYEQYFGPGTRLTVT.

Here the CDR3 DNA reads TGTGCCAGTAGTTCTCCGCGAGTGGGGAGTGGAAACACCATATATTTT. This translates into CASSSPRVGSGNTIYF. The gene calls are TRBV19 and TRBJ1-3, with unresolved D. CDR3 length equals 16 residues. Germline values: CDR1 LNHDA, CDR2 SQIVND (reference sequence). Trimming left V 5 bases short and J 3 bases short, with 17 bases between.

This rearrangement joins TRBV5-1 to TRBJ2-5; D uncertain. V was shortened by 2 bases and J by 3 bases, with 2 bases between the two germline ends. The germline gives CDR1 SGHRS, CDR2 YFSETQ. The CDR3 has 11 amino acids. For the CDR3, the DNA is TGCGCCAGCAGCTTCGAAGAGACCCAGTACTTC. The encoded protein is CASSFEETQYF.

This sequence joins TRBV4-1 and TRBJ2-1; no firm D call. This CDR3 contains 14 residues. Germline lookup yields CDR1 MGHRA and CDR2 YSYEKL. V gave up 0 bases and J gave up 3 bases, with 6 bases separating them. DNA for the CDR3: TGCGCCAGCAGCCAAGATAATTACTACAATGAGCAGTTCTTC. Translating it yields CASSQDNYYNEQFF.

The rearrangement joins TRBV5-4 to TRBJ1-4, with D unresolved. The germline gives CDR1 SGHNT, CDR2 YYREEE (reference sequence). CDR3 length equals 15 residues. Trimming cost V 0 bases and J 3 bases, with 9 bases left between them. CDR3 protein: CASSLGASSNEKLFF. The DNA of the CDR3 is TGTGCCAGCAGCTTGGGGGCCAGCTCTAATGAAAAACTGTTTTTT.

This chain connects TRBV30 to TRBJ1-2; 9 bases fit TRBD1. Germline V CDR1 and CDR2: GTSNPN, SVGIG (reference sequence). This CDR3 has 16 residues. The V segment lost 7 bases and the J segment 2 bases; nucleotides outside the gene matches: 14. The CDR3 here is CALFRDRAIGNYGYTF. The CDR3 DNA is TGTGCCTTATTCCGGGACAGGGCTATCGGAAACTATGGCTACACCTTC.

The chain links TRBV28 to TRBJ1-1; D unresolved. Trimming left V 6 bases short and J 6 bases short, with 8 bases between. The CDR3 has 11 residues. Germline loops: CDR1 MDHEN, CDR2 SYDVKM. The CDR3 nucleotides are TGTGCCAGCAGCTACCAGTCTGAAGCTTTCTTT. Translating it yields CASSYQSEAFF.

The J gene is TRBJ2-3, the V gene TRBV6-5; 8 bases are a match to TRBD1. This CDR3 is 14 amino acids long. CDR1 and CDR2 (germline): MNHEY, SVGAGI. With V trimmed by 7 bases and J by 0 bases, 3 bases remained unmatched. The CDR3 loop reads CASTRTGSTDTQYF. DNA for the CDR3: TGTGCCAGCACACGGACAGGGAGCACAGATACGCAGTATTTT.